Below, 9 T cell receptor beta chains from the same sample are listed, as sequenced in a study of cytomegalovirus exposure and HLA in healthy donors. The PCR made use of 60 Vbeta and 13 Jbeta primers. TCRdb's copy holds only in-frame clones and misses some; the assay was immunoSEQ multiplex PCR. Its listing shows about 110,000 clones. Sequencing used PBMCs. The receptors stem from a man in his fifties in good health and CMV-seronegative.

V and J are TRBV15 and TRBJ1-1, with 10 bases identical to TRBD1. This CDR3 is built from 17 residues. The V segment lost 1 base and the J segment 6 bases; nucleotides outside the gene matches: 11. The germline gives CDR1 LNHNV, CDR2 YYDKDF (reference sequence). CDR3 protein: CATSRVGGTGDHAEAFF. As DNA, the CDR3 is TGTGCCACCAGCAGAGTCGGTGGGACAGGGGATCACGCTGAAGCTTTCTTT.

CDR3 sequence (DNA): TGTGCCAGCAGCCCTGGGACAGCCCAAGAGACCCAGTACTTC. This codes for CASSPGTAQETQYF. This sequence joins TRBV2 and TRBJ2-5, with TRBD1 matching over 7 bases. V dropped 6 bases and J dropped 1; count of bases not matched to a gene: 5. The CDR3 is 14 amino acids. Germline lookup yields CDR1 SNHLY and CDR2 FYNNEI.

The chain links TRBV9 to TRBJ1-1, with 8 bases lining up with TRBD1. Trimming removed 3 bases from V and 2 bases from J; junction bases left unmatched: 9. Germline CDR1 SGDLS, CDR2 YYNGEE. The CDR3 extends over 16 amino acids. CDR3 sequence reads: CASSAHSGTGNTEAFF. The CDR3 nucleotides are TGTGCCAGCAGCGCCCACTCCGGGACAGGAAACACTGAAGCTTTCTTT.

The chain carries TRBV4-3 and TRBJ1-2; D gene uncertain. This CDR3 contains 16 residues. Germline lookup yields CDR1 LGHNA and CDR2 YSLEER. The ends were cut back, 1 base at V and 2 bases at J, with 14 bases in the middle. The CDR3 region has the DNA TGCGCCAGCAGCCAAGTGGTGGGGAGAGCCAACTATGGCTACACCTTC. Protein sequence: CASSQVVGRANYGYTF.

The rearrangement uses TRBV5-6 and TRBJ1-2; tentatively, D is TRBD1 (6 bases). V gave up 0 bases and J gave up 4 bases, with 10 bases separating them. The CDR3 sequence is 14 residues long. Germline CDR1 is SGHDT and CDR2 is YYEEEE. CDR3 nucleotide sequence: TGTGCCAGCAGCTTGGAACAGGGCCGCTATGGCTACACCTTC. This encodes CASSLEQGRYGYTF.

J is TRBJ2-3 and V is TRBV29-1; 8 bases fit TRBD2. V was clipped by 6 bases and J by 6 bases; unmatched bases: 8. Germline V gene data show CDR1 as SQVTM and CDR2 as ANQGSEA. This CDR3 spans 13 amino acids. The CDR3 loop reads CSVGLVLGDTQYF. The CDR3 DNA reads TGCAGCGTGGGACTAGTTTTAGGCGATACGCAGTATTTT.

The V gene is TRBV11-3, the J gene TRBJ2-1; TRBD2 matches 8 bases. The germline V gene has CDR1 SGHNT and CDR2 YENEEA. CDR3 length: 15 amino acids. The trim removed 5 bases at V and 8 bases at J, leaving 11 bases unmatched. The CDR3 is CASSPRLAGGDEQFF. CDR3 nucleotide sequence: TGTGCCAGCAGCCCCCGTCTAGCGGGTGGTGATGAGCAGTTCTTC.

CDR3: CASSRETRANYGYTF. For the CDR3, the DNA is TGCGCCAGCAGCCGAGAGACACGAGCTAACTATGGCTACACCTTC. J is TRBJ1-2 and V is TRBV4-1; the D is unclear. Germline CDR1 reads MGHRA; CDR2 reads YSYEKL. CDR3 size: 15 residues. Trimming took 4 bases from V and 0 from J, leaving 12 bases between them.

This chain joins TRBV13 and TRBJ2-3; 10 positions match TRBD1. Germline V gene data show CDR1 as PRHDT and CDR2 as FYEKMQ (reference sequence). CDR3 length: 17 amino acids. Losses at the gene ends were 5 bases for V and 4 bases for J; bases not matched to a gene: 12. The chain's CDR3 is CASSPGQGTEIPDTQYF. The CDR3 DNA reads as TGTGCCAGCAGCCCGGGACAGGGGACGGAAATTCCAGATACGCAGTATTTT.